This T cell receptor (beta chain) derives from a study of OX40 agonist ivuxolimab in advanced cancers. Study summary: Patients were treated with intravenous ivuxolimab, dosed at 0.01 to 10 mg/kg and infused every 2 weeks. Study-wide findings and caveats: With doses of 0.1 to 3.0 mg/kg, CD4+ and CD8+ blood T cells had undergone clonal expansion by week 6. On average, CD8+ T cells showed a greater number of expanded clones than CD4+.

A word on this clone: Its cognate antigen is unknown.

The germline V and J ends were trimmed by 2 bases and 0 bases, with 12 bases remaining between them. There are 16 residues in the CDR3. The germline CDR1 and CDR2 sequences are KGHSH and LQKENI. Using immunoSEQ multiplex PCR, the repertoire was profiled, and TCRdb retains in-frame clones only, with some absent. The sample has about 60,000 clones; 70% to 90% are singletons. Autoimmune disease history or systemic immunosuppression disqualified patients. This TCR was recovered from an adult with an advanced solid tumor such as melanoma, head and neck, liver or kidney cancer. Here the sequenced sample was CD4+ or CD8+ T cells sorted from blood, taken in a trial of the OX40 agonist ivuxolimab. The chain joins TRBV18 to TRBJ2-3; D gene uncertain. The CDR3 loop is CASSPLASRSTDTQYF. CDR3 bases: TGTGCCAGCTCACCATTGGCCAGCCGAAGCACAGATACGCAGTATTTT.